A selection of T cell receptor beta chains follows, all from one sample in a study of T cells in tuberculosis. Profiling relied on immunoSEQ multiplex PCR, and the TCRdb table lists in-frame clones only, not all of them. The repertoire holds 70,000 to 95,000 clones, with roughly 91% as singletons. The material sequenced was CD1b-GMM tetramer-negative cells sorted from PBMCs. These receptors were collected from an adult woman with latent tuberculosis. The CDR3 runs from the conserved cysteine through the conserved F or W. The D gene is left open where the match is weak. Clone sizes are given selectively: once, few, many, or a class where the clone is expanded.

J	size	V	D	length	DNA	CDR3
TRBJ1-5	once	TRBV28	NA	16	TGTGCCACCCGCCGTGTAGTGGGCAGGAAGAATCAGCCCCAGCATTTT	CATRRVVGRKNQPQHF
TRBJ1-6	NA	TRBV19	TRBD1	13	TGTGCCAGTAGGACAGGGGGCGACTCACCCCTCCACTTT	CASRTGGDSPLHF
TRBJ2-1	NA	TRBV11-2	TRBD1	16	TGTGCCAGCAGTTTCCGCCGGGACAGGGGGTTCAATGAGCAGTTCTTC	CASSFRRDRGFNEQFF
TRBJ2-3	NA	TRBV29-1	TRBD1	14	TGCAGCGCCAGCAGGGACAGCGGCACAGATACGCAGTATTTT	CSASRDSGTDTQYF
TRBJ1-1	NA	TRBV4-2	TRBD1	16	TGTGCCAGCAGCCAGATGGGGACAGGGTCTAAGACTGAAGCTTTCTTT	CASSQMGTGSKTEAFF
TRBJ2-3	NA	TRBV9	TRBD1	16	TGTGCCAGCAGCCCCCGGACAGGGGGCGGGTCAGATACGCAGTATTTT	CASSPRTGGGSDTQYF
TRBJ2-4	few	TRBV6-1	NA	12	TGTGCCGCTGTAGCAGCCAAAAACATTCAGTACTTC	CAAVAAKNIQYF
TRBJ1-2	NA	TRBV7-2	TRBD1	16	TGTGCCAGCAGCTCTAGCGGGACAGGTTTTAACTATGGCTACACCTTC	CASSSSGTGFNYGYTF
TRBJ1-6	NA	TRBV18	TRBD1	15	TGTGCCAGCTCAGACGGACAGGCAGCCAATTCACCCCTCCACTTT	CASSDGQAANSPLHF
TRBJ2-1	NA	TRBV4-2	TRBD2	14	TGTGCCAGCAGCCACACTAGCGGGGGCAATGAGCAGTTCTTC	CASSHTSGGNEQFF
TRBJ2-3	NA	TRBV7-8	TRBD2	15	TGTGCCAGCAGCGGCATACGGGGGGGCACAGATACGCAGTATTTT	CASSGIRGGTDTQYF
TRBJ2-3	NA	TRBV7-9	NA	15	TGTGCCAGCAGCCGCAGGGACACGAGCACAGATACGCAGTATTTT	CASSRRDTSTDTQYF
TRBJ1-6	NA	TRBV6-6	NA	16	TGTGCCAGCAGTTACTCGCTAGGGGACTATAATTCACCCCTCCACTTT	CASSYSLGDYNSPLHF
TRBJ1-4	once	TRBV23-1	TRBD1	14	TGCGCCAGTACAGGGGGCGGTAGGAATGAAAAACTGTTTTTT	CASTGGGRNEKLFF